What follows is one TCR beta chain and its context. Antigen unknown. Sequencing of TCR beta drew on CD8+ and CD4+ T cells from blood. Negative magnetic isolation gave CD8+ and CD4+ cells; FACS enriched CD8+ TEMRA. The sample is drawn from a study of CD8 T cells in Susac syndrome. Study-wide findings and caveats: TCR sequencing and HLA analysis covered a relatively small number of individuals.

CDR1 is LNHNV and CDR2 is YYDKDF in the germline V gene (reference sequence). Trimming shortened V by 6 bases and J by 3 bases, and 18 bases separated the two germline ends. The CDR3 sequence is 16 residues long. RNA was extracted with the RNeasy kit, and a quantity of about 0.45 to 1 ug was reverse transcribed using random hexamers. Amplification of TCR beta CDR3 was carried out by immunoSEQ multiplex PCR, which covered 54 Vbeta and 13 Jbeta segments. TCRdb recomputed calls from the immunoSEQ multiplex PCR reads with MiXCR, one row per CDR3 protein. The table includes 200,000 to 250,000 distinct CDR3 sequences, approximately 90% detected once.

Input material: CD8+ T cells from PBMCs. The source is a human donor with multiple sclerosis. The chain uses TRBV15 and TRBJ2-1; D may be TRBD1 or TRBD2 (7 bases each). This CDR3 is CATRGGGDSNYNEQFF. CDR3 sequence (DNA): TGTGCCACCAGAGGAGGGGGGGACAGTAACTACAATGAGCAGTTCTTC.